The entry below describes one TCR beta chain. The data are from a study of blood T cell repertoires in COVID-19. For the study at large: The United States, Italy and Spain provided the acute and convalescent COVID-19 samples. Sample material is recorded as cDNA or gDNA derived from T cells, B-cell-depleted T cells, or PBMCs.

V was clipped by 5 bases and J by 4 bases, with 17 bases between them. CDR1 and CDR2 from the germline V gene are SGHVS and FNYEAQ. The CDR3 totals 16 residues. TCRdb keeps only in-frame clones here, not all; method: immunoSEQ multiplex PCR. The repertoire holds roughly 120,000 clones, around 79% seen once, with 2.5% to 3% in the top ten. Specimen: peripheral blood. The chain links TRBV7-6 to TRBJ2-2, with a tentative D call TRBD2 (7 bases). The clonotype was recovered from a man aged 50 to 59 with acute or convalescent COVID-19. This CDR3 reads CASSVSGGRGTGELFF. The CDR3 nucleotides read TGTGCCAGCAGCGTCTCGGGGGGCCGGGGCACCGGGGAGCTGTTTTTT.